A selection of T cell receptor beta chains follows, all from one sample in a study of post-analysis software for immune sequencing data. MiXCR, run by TCRdb on the PCR reads, gives a single entry per CDR3 protein. This sample has hundreds of thousands of distinct CDR3 sequences, with around 64% found just once. Sequenced: blood. The source is a girl aged 2 to 9 with multiple sclerosis. The CDR3 runs from the conserved cysteine through the conserved F or W. A D gene is named only where the DNA matches it firmly. Rows give clone size only sometimes, using once, few, many, or a class for an expanded clone.

J | D | size | V | CDR3 | DNA
TRBJ2-1 | TRBD1 | - | TRBV20-1 | CSASRDRGLDEQFF | TGCAGTGCTAGTCGGGACAGGGGCCTGGATGAGCAGTTCTTC
TRBJ2-1 | TRBD2 | - | TRBV6-6 | CASSYPYSGRKPNEQFF | TGTGCCAGCAGTTACCCTTATAGCGGGAGGAAGCCCAATGAGCAGTTCTTC
TRBJ1-4 | - | few | TRBV18 | CASSPNQATNEKLFF | TGTGCCAGCTCACCGAATCAGGCAACTAATGAAAAACTGTTTTTT
TRBJ1-1 | - | once | TRBV4-1 | CASSRAGAGSTEAFF | TGCGCCAGCAGCCGCGCAGGGGCAGGTTCCACTGAAGCTTTCTTT
TRBJ2-3 | TRBD2 | once | TRBV20-1 | CSARMAGGSTDTQYF | TGCAGTGCTAGGATGGCGGGGGGAAGCACAGATACGCAGTATTTT
TRBJ2-7 | TRBD2 | - | TRBV10-3 | CAIKGVAGDNEQYF | TGTGCCATCAAGGGCGTAGCGGGAGACAACGAGCAGTACTTC
TRBJ2-1 | - | - | TRBV9 | CASSPGRRDNEQFF | TGTGCCAGCAGCCCAGGGAGGAGAGACAATGAGCAGTTCTTC
TRBJ1-4 | - | - | TRBV4-2 | CASSQVQAATNEKLFF | TGTGCCAGCAGCCAAGTGCAGGCTGCAACTAATGAAAAACTGTTTTTT
TRBJ2-3 | - | - | TRBV15 | CATSRDYTDTQYF | TGTGCCACCAGCAGAGACTACACAGATACGCAGTATTTT
TRBJ2-7 | TRBD2 | few | TRBV29-1 | CSVAGTITYEQYF | TGCAGCGTTGCAGGGACTATCACCTACGAGCAGTACTTC
TRBJ2-3 | - | - | TRBV12-3/TRBV12-4 | CASSTGLSDAQYF | TGTGCCAGCAGCACCGGGCTATCAGATGCGCAGTATTTT
TRBJ2-1 | TRBD2 | - | TRBV20-1 | CSARDSGLVFDEQFF | TGCAGTGCTAGAGATTCGGGACTAGTATTCGATGAGCAGTTCTTC
TRBJ2-7 | - | - | TRBV29-1 | CSVAATNYEQYF | TGCAGCGTTGCGGCCACCAACTACGAGCAGTACTTC
TRBJ1-6 | - | - | TRBV20-1 | CSARLGPVGSPLHF | TGCAGTGCTAGACTCGGGCCAGTCGGTTCACCCCTCCACTTT
TRBJ2-1 | TRBD1 | once | TRBV4-1 | CASSQVGQGVSGQFF | TGCGCCAGCAGCCAAGTCGGACAGGGGGTGAGTGGGCAGTTCTTC
TRBJ2-1 | TRBD2 | - | TRBV20-1 | CSARDSGRVDEQFF | TGCAGTGCTAGAGATAGCGGGAGGGTAGATGAGCAGTTCTTC
TRBJ1-1 | - | - | TRBV20-1 | CSANDPDTEAFF | TGCAGTGCCAACGACCCGGACACTGAAGCTTTCTTT
TRBJ2-7 | - | - | TRBV7-2 | CASSSGTPPYEQYF | TGTGCCAGCAGCTCCGGGACGCCTCCCTACGAGCAGTACTTC
TRBJ2-4 | TRBD2 | - | TRBV6-2/TRBV6-3 | CASGGGIQYF | TGTGCCAGCGGCGGGGGCATTCAGTACTTC
TRBJ2-3 | TRBD2 | - | TRBV6-1 | CASSVSSGSGVDTQYF | TGTGCCAGCAGTGTCTCCAGCGGGAGCGGTGTGGATACGCAGTATTTT
TRBJ2-2 | TRBD2 | - | TRBV4-2 | CASSAGVWEDIYFRLNTGELFF | TGTGCCAGCAGCGCGGGGGTATGGGAGGATATCTACTTCCGACTTAACACCGGGGAGCTGTTTTTT
TRBJ1-5 | TRBD1 | - | TRBV6-2/TRBV6-3 | CASSWDRTYSNQPQHF | TGTGCCAGCAGTTGGGACAGGACGTATAGCAATCAGCCCCAGCATTTT
TRBJ1-1 | TRBD1 | - | TRBV7-8 | CASSRDRSTEAFF | TGTGCCAGCAGCCGGGACAGGAGCACTGAAGCTTTCTTT
TRBJ1-5 | - | - | TRBV7-9 | CASSFGGVGASNQPQHF | TGTGCCAGCAGCTTCGGGGGGGTGGGGGCTAGCAATCAGCCCCAGCATTTT
TRBJ2-2 | - | once | TRBV4-1 | CASSQVFTGELFF | TGCGCCAGCAGCCAAGTCTTCACCGGGGAGCTGTTTTTT
TRBJ2-3 | TRBD2 | few | TRBV10-1 | CASSDGGGPDTQYF | TGCGCCAGCAGTGACGGCGGGGGGCCCGATACGCAGTATTTT